Listed below are T cell receptor beta chains from one sample, sequenced in a study of blood T cell repertoires in COVID-19. Sequencing used immunoSEQ multiplex PCR; TCRdb keeps in-frame clones, though not all of them. The sample includes about 220,000 clones, around 80% seen only once; the top ten take approximately 2%. Material: peripheral blood. The receptor source for this set is a man aged 40-55 years who had recovered from COVID-19. CDR3s include the opening cysteine and the closing phenylalanine or tryptophan. The D gene is left open where the match is weak. Part of the rows lack a size; the others show once, few, many or a class for expanded clones.

J gene | V gene | D gene | clone size | CDR3 protein | CDR3 DNA
TRBJ2-5 | TRBV2 | - | - | CASSGPLAGSAETQYF | TGTGCCAGCAGTGGACCCCTCGCGGGGAGCGCCGAGACCCAGTACTTC
TRBJ2-5 | TRBV6-1 | - | - | CASSEVGGETQYF | TGTGCCAGCAGTGAGGTGGGAGGAGAGACCCAGTACTTC
TRBJ2-1 | TRBV24-1 | - | - | CATSTGGEGNEQFF | TGTGCCACCAGTACAGGGGGGGAGGGCAATGAGCAGTTCTTC
TRBJ2-7 | TRBV6-1 | - | - | CASSEAERDLYEQYF | TGTGCCAGCAGTGAAGCAGAGCGCGATCTCTACGAGCAGTACTTC
TRBJ2-5 | TRBV18 | TRBD1 | - | CASSTGGTGGPETQYF | TGTGCCAGCTCGACTGGAGGGACAGGGGGCCCCGAGACCCAGTACTTC
TRBJ2-7 | TRBV10-3 | - | once | CAISAVQGYEQYF | TGTGCCATCAGTGCTGTACAGGGCTACGAGCAGTACTTC
TRBJ2-5 | TRBV5-5 | - | - | CASSWSRVQGETQYF | TGTGCCAGCAGCTGGTCACGGGTACAAGGAGAGACCCAGTACTTC
TRBJ2-1 | TRBV5-4 | TRBD2 | few | CASISGRGAYNEQFF | TGTGCCAGCATTAGCGGGAGGGGGGCCTACAATGAGCAGTTCTTC
TRBJ2-3 | TRBV7-2 | TRBD2 | once | CASRSFSGSTDTQYF | TGTGCCAGCAGGTCTTTTAGCGGGAGTACAGATACGCAGTATTTT
TRBJ1-2 | TRBV6-5 | TRBD1 | - | CASQRQGFYGYTF | TGTGCCAGCCAAAGACAGGGGTTCTATGGCTACACCTTC
TRBJ2-5 | TRBV5-4 | - | - | CASSLALDEGGETQYF | TGTGCCAGCAGCTTGGCCCTGGACGAGGGCGGGGAGACCCAGTACTTC
TRBJ2-2 | TRBV18 | TRBD1 | - | CASSIDRVAAATRAGELFF | TGTGCCAGCTCGATCGACAGGGTGGCAGCGGCAACCCGGGCCGGGGAGCTGTTTTTT
TRBJ2-7 | TRBV11-3 | - | few | CASSPQAPYEQYF | TGTGCCAGCAGCCCGCAGGCTCCCTACGAGCAGTACTTC
TRBJ1-4 | TRBV7-9 | - | - | CASSPRQPGTNEKLFF | TGTGCCAGCAGCCCGAGACAGCCTGGGACTAATGAAAAACTGTTTTTT
TRBJ1-2 | TRBV15 | - | few | CATSREAYGYTF | TGTGCCACCAGCAGAGAGGCCTATGGCTACACCTTC
TRBJ2-5 | TRBV9 | TRBD2 | - | CASSVGVGGGAEGTQYF | TGTGCCAGCAGCGTAGGGGTTGGCGGGGGGGCAGAGGGGACCCAGTACTTC
TRBJ2-7 | TRBV30 | TRBD2 | - | CAWANSGVSYEQYF | TGTGCCTGGGCCAATAGCGGGGTGTCCTACGAGCAGTACTTC
TRBJ2-7 | TRBV7-2 | TRBD2 | - | CASSLRLAGESEQYF | TGTGCCAGCAGTTTAAGACTAGCGGGAGAGTCCGAGCAGTACTTC
TRBJ2-1 | TRBV7-8 | - | - | CASSLAVLERKTSNEQFF | TGTGCCAGCAGCTTAGCCGTTCTTGAGCGGAAAACGAGCAATGAGCAGTTCTTC
TRBJ1-4 | TRBV6-6 | - | once | CASSWGRGATNEKLFF | TGTGCCAGCAGTTGGGGGCGAGGTGCAACTAATGAAAAACTGTTTTTT
TRBJ2-5 | TRBV11-2 | TRBD2 | - | CASSTPSLLGGGAVETQYF | TGTGCCAGCAGCACCCCCTCCCTACTGGGCGGGGGGGCTGTAGAGACCCAGTACTTC
TRBJ2-2 | TRBV19 | TRBD1 | - | CASKPWSGQENTGELFF | TGTGCCAGTAAACCCTGGTCGGGACAGGAGAACACCGGGGAGCTGTTTTTT
TRBJ1-2 | TRBV3-1/TRBV3-2 | TRBD1 | - | CASSPGTGGARGYTF | TGTGCCAGCAGCCCAGGGACAGGGGGCGCGAGGGGCTACACCTTC
TRBJ2-3 | TRBV9 | - | - | CASSVGQPRRADTQYF | TGTGCCAGCAGCGTAGGCCAGCCTCGGCGGGCGGATACGCAGTATTTT
TRBJ1-2 | TRBV5-5 | - | - | CASSLGAGVNYGYTF | TGTGCCAGCAGCTTGGGGGCAGGGGTTAACTATGGCTACACCTTC
TRBJ2-5 | TRBV5-1 | TRBD1 | few | CASSFYPGQGIETQYF | TGCGCCAGCAGCTTTTACCCGGGACAGGGAATAGAGACCCAGTACTTC
TRBJ1-2 | TRBV6-1 | - | few | CASSEYGRGYGYTF | TGTGCCAGCAGTGAATACGGTAGGGGCTATGGCTACACCTTC
TRBJ1-2 | TRBV5-4 | - | few | CASSLGTGQNGYTF | TGTGCCAGCAGCTTGGGTACAGGGCAAAATGGCTACACCTTC
TRBJ1-6 | TRBV6-5 | TRBD1 | - | CASSYSAGTAYSPLHF | TGTGCCAGCAGTTACTCCGCCGGGACAGCCTATTCACCCCTCCACTTT
TRBJ2-1 | TRBV11-2 | TRBD1 | - | CASSLHLGTGGNEQFF | TGTGCCAGCAGCTTACACCTAGGGACAGGGGGCAATGAGCAGTTCTTC
TRBJ2-2 | TRBV7-2 | TRBD2 | - | CASSLAPSGRARTGELFF | TGTGCCAGCAGCTTAGCGCCCAGCGGGAGGGCGAGAACCGGGGAGCTGTTTTTT
TRBJ2-1 | TRBV7-2 | - | - | CASSLRGTTMGDEQFF | TGTGCCAGCAGCTTAAGAGGCACCACCATGGGAGATGAGCAGTTCTTC
TRBJ1-4 | TRBV4-3 | TRBD1 | - | CASSRWTGANNEKLFF | TGCGCCAGCAGCAGGTGGACAGGTGCCAATAATGAAAAACTGTTTTTT
TRBJ2-3 | TRBV9 | - | once | CASSVGGDDTQYF | TGTGCCAGCAGCGTGGGAGGAGACGATACGCAGTATTTT
TRBJ2-1 | TRBV9 | - | - | CASSAFSRNLYNEQFF | TGTGCCAGCAGCGCCTTCTCCAGGAATCTCTACAATGAGCAGTTCTTC
TRBJ1-6 | TRBV7-8 | TRBD1 | - | CASSSTRTGASPLHF | TGTGCCAGCAGCTCGACTAGGACAGGGGCGTCACCCCTCCACTTT
TRBJ2-7 | TRBV11-3 | TRBD2 | - | CASSLVRGASEQYF | TGTGCCAGCAGCTTAGTGCGGGGGGCCTCCGAGCAGTACTTC
TRBJ2-6 | TRBV7-2 | - | - | CASSLEWASEGAGANVLTF | TGTGCCAGCAGCTTAGAATGGGCTAGCGAAGGGGCTGGGGCCAACGTCCTGACTTTC
TRBJ2-1 | TRBV29-1 | TRBD2 | - | CSVFAGDYNEQFF | TGCAGCGTTTTTGCGGGAGACTACAATGAGCAGTTCTTC
TRBJ2-2 | TRBV7-2 | TRBD2 | - | CASSSSGNTGELFF | TGTGCCAGCAGCTCTAGCGGGAACACCGGGGAGCTGTTTTTT
TRBJ2-3 | TRBV3-1/TRBV3-2 | - | - | CASSQDPGVSDTQYF | TGTGCCAGCAGCCAAGACCCAGGGGTTTCAGATACGCAGTATTTT
TRBJ2-1 | TRBV19 | - | - | CASDSGPYNEQFF | TGTGCCAGTGATAGCGGTCCGTACAATGAGCAGTTCTTC
TRBJ1-2 | TRBV5-1 | - | - | CASSLDRYYGYTF | TGCGCCAGCAGCTTGGACCGGTACTATGGCTACACCTTC
TRBJ1-4 | TRBV2 | TRBD1 | - | CASTLDRGSQEKLFF | TGTGCCAGCACTTTGGACAGGGGATCTCAAGAAAAACTGTTTTTT
TRBJ1-2 | TRBV14 | - | - | CASSSSDRWRGYTF | TGTGCCAGCAGCTCGTCAGACAGGTGGAGGGGCTACACCTTC